This is a list of T cell receptor beta chains from one sample in a study of shared clonotypes between healthy human individuals. Clones were sequenced by immunoSEQ multiplex PCR, and TCRdb holds only the in-frame ones, with some missing. Counted here are hundreds of thousands of clones, roughly 98% occurring once; the ten biggest clones make up 0.3%. Sequenced material: naive CD8+ T cells sorted from blood. All receptors derive from a man aged 25-45 years in good health. The CDR3 runs from the conserved cysteine through the conserved F or W. The D gene is left open where the match is weak. Part of the rows lack a size; the others show once, few, many or a class for expanded clones.

j_gene: TRBJ2-1; d_gene: .; v_gene: TRBV19; abundance: .; CDR3nt: TGTGCCAGTATGGGACCCCAAAATGAGCAGTTCTTC; CDR3aa: CASMGPQNEQFF
j_gene: TRBJ2-1; d_gene: TRBD2; v_gene: TRBV28; abundance: .; CDR3nt: TGTGCCAGCGGACTACCGACTAGCGGGAATAATGAGCAGTTCTTC; CDR3aa: CASGLPTSGNNEQFF
j_gene: TRBJ2-7; d_gene: .; v_gene: TRBV5-1; abundance: .; CDR3nt: TGCGCCAGCAGCTTGCAGTGGCAAGACGAGCAGTACTTC; CDR3aa: CASSLQWQDEQYF
j_gene: TRBJ2-5; d_gene: .; v_gene: TRBV5-4; abundance: once; CDR3nt: TGTGCCAGCAGCTATGCTAGCGAAGAGACCCAGTACTTC; CDR3aa: CASSYASEETQYF
j_gene: TRBJ2-7; d_gene: .; v_gene: TRBV25-1; abundance: .; CDR3nt: TGTGCCAGCAGTGAGCCGGGACAAAAATACGAGCAGTACTTC; CDR3aa: CASSEPGQKYEQYF
j_gene: TRBJ2-7; d_gene: TRBD2; v_gene: TRBV10-3; abundance: .; CDR3nt: TGTGCCACCCAAGGGACTAGCGGGAACTACGAGCAGTACTTC; CDR3aa: CATQGTSGNYEQYF
j_gene: TRBJ2-7; d_gene: TRBD1; v_gene: TRBV5-1; abundance: .; CDR3nt: TGCGCCAGCACCCCCGGGACAGGGGACTATATTGGGACTTACGAGCAGTACTTC; CDR3aa: CASTPGTGDYIGTYEQYF
j_gene: TRBJ2-1; d_gene: .; v_gene: TRBV27; abundance: .; CDR3nt: TGTGCCAGCAGCCCTCTTATGGACAATGAGCAGTTCTTC; CDR3aa: CASSPLMDNEQFF
j_gene: TRBJ2-2; d_gene: .; v_gene: TRBV6-1; abundance: .; CDR3nt: TGTGCCAGCAGTGGACTAGTACGTCTGGGCACCGGGGAGCTGTTTTTT; CDR3aa: CASSGLVRLGTGELFF
j_gene: TRBJ2-7; d_gene: .; v_gene: TRBV5-8; abundance: .; CDR3nt: TGTGCCAGCAGCTTGTGGGCTGGCTCCTACGAGCAGTACTTC; CDR3aa: CASSLWAGSYEQYF
j_gene: TRBJ2-1; d_gene: TRBD2; v_gene: TRBV27; abundance: .; CDR3nt: TGTGCCACCCAAAGGGAGGGCCTCTACAATGAGCAGTTCTTC; CDR3aa: CATQREGLYNEQFF
j_gene: TRBJ2-3; d_gene: .; v_gene: TRBV7-9; abundance: .; CDR3nt: TGTGCCAGCAGCCCTGAAGAGAGTTATTCCCCAGGCACAGATACGCAGTATTTT; CDR3aa: CASSPEESYSPGTDTQYF
j_gene: TRBJ2-3; d_gene: TRBD2; v_gene: TRBV14; abundance: .; CDR3nt: TGTGCCAGCAGCCAGCCGGGAGGACTAGCCACAGATACGCAGTATTTT; CDR3aa: CASSQPGGLATDTQYF
j_gene: TRBJ2-5; d_gene: TRBD1; v_gene: TRBV7-3; abundance: .; CDR3nt: TGTGCCAGCAGCACGACAGGGGGCAAGGGAGAGACCCAGTACTTC; CDR3aa: CASSTTGGKGETQYF
j_gene: TRBJ2-1; d_gene: TRBD2; v_gene: TRBV5-6; abundance: .; CDR3nt: TGTGCCAGCAGCCCCGGGGGGGACGTGAATGAGCAGTTCTTC; CDR3aa: CASSPGGDVNEQFF
j_gene: TRBJ2-2; d_gene: .; v_gene: TRBV7-8; abundance: .; CDR3nt: TGTGCCAGCCTCTGGGTGGGACACGGGGAGCTGTTTTTT; CDR3aa: CASLWVGHGELFF
j_gene: TRBJ2-7; d_gene: .; v_gene: TRBV11-2; abundance: .; CDR3nt: TGTGCCAGCAGCTCCTTACGGGACGAGCAGTACTTC; CDR3aa: CASSSLRDEQYF
j_gene: TRBJ2-1; d_gene: TRBD2; v_gene: TRBV9; abundance: .; CDR3nt: TGTGCCAGCAGCGCGGATAGCGGGAGATTCGATGAGCAGTTCTTC; CDR3aa: CASSADSGRFDEQFF
j_gene: TRBJ2-2; d_gene: .; v_gene: TRBV4-2; abundance: .; CDR3nt: TGTGCCAGCAGCCAAGCCCCCGGGGAGCTGTTTTTT; CDR3aa: CASSQAPGELFF
j_gene: TRBJ2-7; d_gene: TRBD1; v_gene: TRBV5-1; abundance: .; CDR3nt: TGCGCCAGCAGTTCTGAACAGGGGGCTCCCTACGAGCAGTACTTC; CDR3aa: CASSSEQGAPYEQYF